The source of this TCR beta chain is a study of blood T cells in healthy people across ages. Researchers isolated at least 6.5 million PBMCs per sample. Together with a sample-barcoded 5' primer, a J-beta primer mix was included in a second PCR lasting about 6 to 12 cycles. TCRdb itself ran the 5' RACE reads through MiXCR, one entry per CDR3 protein. The data show about 670,000 distinct CDR3 sequences, about 51% seen once. The germline V gene has CDR1 ENHRY and CDR2 SYGVKD. Deletions cut 9 bases from V and 0 bases from J, with 7 bases between. This CDR3 region has 12 residues. Sequenced sample: blood. The gene calls are TRBV10-3 and TRBJ2-3; D gene uncertain. The source is an elderly woman in good health. As DNA, the CDR3 is TGTGCCATACAAAGTAGCACAGATACGCAGTATTTT. As protein: CAIQSSTDTQYF.